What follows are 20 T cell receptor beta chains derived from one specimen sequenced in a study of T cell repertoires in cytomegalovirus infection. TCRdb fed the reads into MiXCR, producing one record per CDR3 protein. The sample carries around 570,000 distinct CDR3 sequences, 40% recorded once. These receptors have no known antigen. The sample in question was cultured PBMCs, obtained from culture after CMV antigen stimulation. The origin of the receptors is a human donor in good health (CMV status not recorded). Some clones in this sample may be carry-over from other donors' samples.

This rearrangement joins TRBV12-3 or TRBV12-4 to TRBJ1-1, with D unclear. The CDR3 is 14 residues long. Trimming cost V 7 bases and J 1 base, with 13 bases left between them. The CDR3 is CASTFSQTNTEAFF. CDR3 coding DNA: TGTGCCAGCACCTTTTCCCAGACGAACACTGAAGCTTTCTTT.

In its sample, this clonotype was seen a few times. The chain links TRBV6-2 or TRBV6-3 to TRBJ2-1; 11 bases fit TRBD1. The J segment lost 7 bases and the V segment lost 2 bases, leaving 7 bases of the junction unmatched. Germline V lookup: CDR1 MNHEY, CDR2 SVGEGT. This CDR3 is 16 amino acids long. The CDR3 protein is CASSYLRTGGWNEQFF. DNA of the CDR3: TGTGCCAGCAGTTACCTTCGGACAGGGGGCTGGAATGAGCAGTTCTTC.

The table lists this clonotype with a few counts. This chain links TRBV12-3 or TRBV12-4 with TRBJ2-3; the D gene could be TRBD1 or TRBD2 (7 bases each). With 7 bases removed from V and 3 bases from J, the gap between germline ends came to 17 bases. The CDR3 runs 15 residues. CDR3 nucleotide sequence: TGTGCCAGCAACCCGACAGGGAGGGGAACAGATACGCAGTATTTT. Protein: CASNPTGRGTDTQYF.

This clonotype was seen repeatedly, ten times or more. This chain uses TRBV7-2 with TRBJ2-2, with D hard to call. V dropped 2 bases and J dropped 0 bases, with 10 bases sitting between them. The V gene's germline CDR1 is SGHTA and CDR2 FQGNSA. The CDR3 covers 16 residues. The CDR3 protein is CASSLLLIANTGELFF. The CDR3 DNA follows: TGTGCCAGCAGCTTACTTCTGATCGCGAACACCGGGGAGCTGTTTTTT.

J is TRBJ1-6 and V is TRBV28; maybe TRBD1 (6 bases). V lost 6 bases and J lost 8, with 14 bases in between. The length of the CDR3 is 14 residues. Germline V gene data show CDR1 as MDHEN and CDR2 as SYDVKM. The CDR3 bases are TGTGCCAGCAGCCTAGGGGGGTTGGATTCACCCCTCCACTTT. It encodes CASSLGGLDSPLHF.

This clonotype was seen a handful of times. CDR3 in amino acids: CASSPRLSSYNEQFF. The DNA of the CDR3 is TGTGCCAGCAGCCCCCGCCTCTCCTCCTACAATGAGCAGTTCTTC. This rearrangement joins TRBV11-2 to TRBJ2-1; D is unresolved. V was clipped by 5 bases and J by 0 bases, with 11 bases between them. Germline CDR1 SGHAT, CDR2 FQNNGV. This CDR3 is 15 amino acids long.

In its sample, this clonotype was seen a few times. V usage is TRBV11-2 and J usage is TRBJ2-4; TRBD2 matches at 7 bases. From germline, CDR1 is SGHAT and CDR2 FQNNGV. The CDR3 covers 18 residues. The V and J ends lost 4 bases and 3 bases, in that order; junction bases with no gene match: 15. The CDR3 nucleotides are TGTGCCAGCAGCTCGAGCCCGCGGGGGAGCCGAAACAAAAACATTCAGTACTTC. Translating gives CASSSSPRGSRNKNIQYF.

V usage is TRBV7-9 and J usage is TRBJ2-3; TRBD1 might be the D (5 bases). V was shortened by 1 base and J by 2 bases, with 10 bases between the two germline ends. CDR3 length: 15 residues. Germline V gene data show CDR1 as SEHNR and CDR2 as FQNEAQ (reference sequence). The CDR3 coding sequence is TGTGCCAGCAGCTTAGTTGGACAATCCACAGATACGCAGTATTTT. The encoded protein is CASSLVGQSTDTQYF.

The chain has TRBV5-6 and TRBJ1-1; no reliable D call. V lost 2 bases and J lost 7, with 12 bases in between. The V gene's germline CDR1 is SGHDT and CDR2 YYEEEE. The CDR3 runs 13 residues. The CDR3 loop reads CASSFHPGSEAFF. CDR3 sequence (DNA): TGTGCCAGCAGCTTTCACCCCGGGAGTGAAGCTTTCTTT.

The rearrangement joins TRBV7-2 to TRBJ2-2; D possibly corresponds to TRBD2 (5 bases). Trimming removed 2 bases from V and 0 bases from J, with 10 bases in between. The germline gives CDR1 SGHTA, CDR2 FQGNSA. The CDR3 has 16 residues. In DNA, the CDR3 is TGTGCCAGCAGCTTAAGGCTAGCCGCGAACACCGGGGAGCTGTTTTTT. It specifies CASSLRLAANTGELFF.

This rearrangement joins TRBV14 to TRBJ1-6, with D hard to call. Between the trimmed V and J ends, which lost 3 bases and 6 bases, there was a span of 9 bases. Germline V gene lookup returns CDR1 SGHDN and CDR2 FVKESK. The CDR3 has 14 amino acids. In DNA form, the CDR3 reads TGTGCCAGCAGCCAGGTCTATGGTAATTCACCCCTCCACTTT. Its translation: CASSQVYGNSPLHF.

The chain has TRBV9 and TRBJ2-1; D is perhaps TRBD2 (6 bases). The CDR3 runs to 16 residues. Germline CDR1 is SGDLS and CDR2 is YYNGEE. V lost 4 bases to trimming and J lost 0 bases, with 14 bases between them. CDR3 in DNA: TGTGCCAGCAGCCCCTTCCGGGGGAGCTCCTACAATGAGCAGTTCTTC. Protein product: CASSPFRGSSYNEQFF.

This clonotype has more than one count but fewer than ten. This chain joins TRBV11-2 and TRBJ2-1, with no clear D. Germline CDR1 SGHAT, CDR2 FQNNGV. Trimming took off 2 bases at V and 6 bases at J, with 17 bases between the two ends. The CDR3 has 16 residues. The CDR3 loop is CASSLRGLRSVNEQFF. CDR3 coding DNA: TGTGCCAGCAGCTTACGTGGGCTCCGATCGGTCAATGAGCAGTTCTTC.

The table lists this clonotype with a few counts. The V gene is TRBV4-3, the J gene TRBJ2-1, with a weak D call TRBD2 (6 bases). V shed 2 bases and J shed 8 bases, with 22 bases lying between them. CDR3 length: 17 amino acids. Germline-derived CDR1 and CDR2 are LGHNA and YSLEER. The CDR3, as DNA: TGCGCCAGCAGCCAATTAGGGGAATGGGGCGGGAAGGATGAGCAGTTCTTC. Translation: CASSQLGEWGGKDEQFF.

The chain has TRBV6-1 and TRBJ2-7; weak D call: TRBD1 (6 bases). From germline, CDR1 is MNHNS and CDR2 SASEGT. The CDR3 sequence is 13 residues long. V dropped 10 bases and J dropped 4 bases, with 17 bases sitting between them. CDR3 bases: TGTGCCAACCCGGGACACGGACGTTACGAGCAGTACTTC. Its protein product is CANPGHGRYEQYF.

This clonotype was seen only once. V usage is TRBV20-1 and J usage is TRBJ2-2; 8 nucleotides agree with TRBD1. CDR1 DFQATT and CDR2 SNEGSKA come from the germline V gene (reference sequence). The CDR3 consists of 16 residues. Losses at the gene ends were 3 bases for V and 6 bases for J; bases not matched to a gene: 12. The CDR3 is CSASYAGGASAGELFF. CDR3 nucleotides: TGCAGTGCTAGTTATGCAGGGGGCGCCTCAGCCGGGGAGCTGTTTTTT.

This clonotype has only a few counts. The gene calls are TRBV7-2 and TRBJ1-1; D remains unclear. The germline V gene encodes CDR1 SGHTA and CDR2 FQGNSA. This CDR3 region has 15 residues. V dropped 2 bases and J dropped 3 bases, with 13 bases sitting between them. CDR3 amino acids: CASSLLDPTDTEAFF. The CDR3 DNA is TGTGCCAGCAGCTTACTTGACCCAACGGACACTGAAGCTTTCTTT.

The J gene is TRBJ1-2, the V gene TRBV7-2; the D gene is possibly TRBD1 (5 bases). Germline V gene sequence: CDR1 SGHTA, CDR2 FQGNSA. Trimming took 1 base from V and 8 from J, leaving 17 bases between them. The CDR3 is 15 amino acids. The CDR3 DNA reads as TGTGCCAGCAGCTTAGTAGGGGACCTCCGGGAAGGCTACACCTTC. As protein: CASSLVGDLREGYTF.

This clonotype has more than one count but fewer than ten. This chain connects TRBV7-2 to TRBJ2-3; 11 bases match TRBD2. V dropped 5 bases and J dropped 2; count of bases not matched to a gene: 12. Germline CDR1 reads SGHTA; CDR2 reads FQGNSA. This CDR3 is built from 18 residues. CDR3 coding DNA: TGTGCCAGCAGCGGTAGGGGACTAGCGGATATGCTCACAGATACGCAGTATTTT. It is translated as CASSGRGLADMLTDTQYF.

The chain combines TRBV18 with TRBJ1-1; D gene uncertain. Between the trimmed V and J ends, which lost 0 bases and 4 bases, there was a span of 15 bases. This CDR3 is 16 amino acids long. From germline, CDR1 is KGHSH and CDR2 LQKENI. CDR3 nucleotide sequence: TGTGCCAGCTCACCACCCTCTGGTCGTGTGTCCACTGAAGCTTTCTTT. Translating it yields CASSPPSGRVSTEAFF.